Listed here is a single TCR beta chain. Its cognate antigen is unknown. The CDR3 sequence is 17 residues long. CDR1 MNHEY and CDR2 SVGAGI come from the germline V gene. Trimming pared 0 bases from V and 7 bases from J, leaving 18 bases between. This record comes from a study of T-cell reconstitution after alpha-beta-depleted transplantation in children. Study-level findings and limits: Reportedly, roughly two months post-transplant, alpha-beta T cells arose from several hundred expanded graft clones. Hyperexpanded clones declined; after one year, newly produced T cells mostly supplied diversity.

Preparation of the TCRbeta library was carried out with unique molecular identifiers. One entry per CDR3 protein, called by TCRdb with MiXCR from the PCR reads. The table has around 600,000 distinct CDR3 sequences, roughly 24% seen once. The TCR comes from a boy in the first two years of life who had a stem cell transplant for acute myeloid leukemia, so the T cells may come from the graft donor. The rearrangement uses TRBV6-5 and TRBJ1-4, with D perhaps TRBD1 (6 bases). The sequences come from PBMCs, mostly from graft donor cells, collected 360 days after TCRalphabeta/CD19-depleted stem cell transplant. The CDR3 DNA reads as TGTGCCAGCAGTTACTCGGGATGGCCGGGGGCGAGTGAAAAACTGTTTTTT. Amino acids: CASSYSGWPGASEKLFF.